One and the same sample provided the 29 T cell receptor beta chains below, sequenced in a study of CD8 T cells in Susac syndrome. RNA in amounts of 0.5 to 1 ug was reverse transcribed with random hexamers. TCRdb re-analysed the immunoSEQ multiplex PCR reads in MiXCR, keeping a single row per CDR3 protein. Of some 260,000 distinct CDR3 sequences detected, more than 75% appear once; the ten largest clones hold over 0.1%. The sequenced sample was CD8+ T cells from PBMCs. The receptors were sampled from a human donor with multiple sclerosis.

The V call is TRBV15, the J call TRBJ1-5; the D gene is possibly TRBD1 (5 bases). V lost 1 base, J lost 0 bases, and 10 bases lay in between. CDR3 length: 16 amino acids. CDR1 is LNHNV, CDR2 YYDKDF, per germline (reference sequence). The CDR3 region is CATSRVRTLSNQPQHF. CDR3 DNA: TGTGCCACCAGCAGAGTGAGGACACTTAGCAATCAGCCCCAGCATTTT.

The chain employs TRBV7-9 and TRBJ2-3; 11 bases agree with TRBD2. Germline V gene sequence: CDR1 SEHNR, CDR2 FQNEAQ (reference sequence). The J segment lost 7 bases and the V segment lost 5 bases, leaving 11 bases of the junction unmatched. This CDR3 has 16 residues. The CDR3 nucleotides are TGTGCCAGCAGCCAACCGATAGCGGGAGGGAGAAATACGCAGTATTTT. Its translation: CASSQPIAGGRNTQYF.

V and J are TRBV29-1 and TRBJ1-2; D possibly corresponds to TRBD1 (5 bases). V was cut by 1 base and J by 1 base, with 10 bases left in between. The germline CDR1 and CDR2 sequences are SQVTM and ANQGSEA. CDR3 length equals 14 residues. CDR3 nucleotide sequence: TGCAGCGTTGAAGCCAGGGAGCTTAACTATGGCTACACCTTC. It yields the protein CSVEARELNYGYTF.

For this clonotype: An end of the junction does not agree with germline; a read error may underlie this. The chain joins TRBV15 to TRBJ2-1; the D call may be TRBD1 or TRBD2 (5 bases each). This CDR3 comprises 15 residues. Per the germline V gene, CDR1 is LNHNV and CDR2 is YYDKDF (reference sequence). The CDR3 reads CATSRTRDGYNEQLF. The CDR3 DNA reads as TGTGCCACCAGTAGAACCCGGGACGGCTACAATGAGCAGCTCTTC. Looking up the rest from reference TRBV15 and TRBJ2-1 gives the full variable domain: DAMVIQNPRYQVTQFGKPVTLSCSQTLNHNVMYWYQQKSSQAPKLLFHYYDKDFNNEADTPDNFQSRRPNTSFCFLDIRSPGLGDTAMYLCATSRTRDGYNEQLFGPGTRLTVL.

The rearrangement joins TRBV7-9 to TRBJ2-1; D ambiguous. Germline CDR1 is SEHNR and CDR2 is FQNEAQ (reference sequence). CDR3 length equals 16 residues. Trimming left V 5 bases short and J 0 bases short, with 14 bases between. CDR3 sequence (DNA): TGTGCCAGCAGCCCGAAGCTGCCCAGCTCCTACAATGAGCAGTTCTTC. Translated: CASSPKLPSSYNEQFF.

The chain joins TRBV6-5 to TRBJ1-1; D gene uncertain. The V gene lost 6 bases and the J gene lost 1 base, with 9 bases spanning the gap. Germline CDR1 MNHEY, CDR2 SVGAGI. CDR3 size: 13 residues. This CDR3 is CASSPGSNTEAFF. CDR3 nucleotides: TGTGCCAGCAGCCCCGGGTCGAACACTGAAGCTTTCTTT.

This clonotype was seen only a few times. The rearrangement links TRBV5-4 to TRBJ2-2; D is unresolved. V was clipped by 0 bases and J by 5 bases, with 5 bases between them. The germline CDR1 and CDR2 sequences are SGHNT and YYREEE (reference sequence). CDR3 size: 13 residues. CDR3 sequence reads: CASSLALTGELFF. CDR3 coding DNA: TGTGCCAGCAGCTTGGCCTTGACCGGGGAGCTGTTTTTT.

V is TRBV5-6 and J is TRBJ2-1, with D perhaps TRBD1 (5 bases). This CDR3 contains 15 residues. V lost 2 bases to trimming and J lost 8 bases, with 17 bases between them. CDR1 is SGHDT, CDR2 YYEEEE, per germline. DNA of the CDR3: TGTGCCAGCAGCTTACTGACAGAACCTTACGATGAGCAGTTCTTC. Translation gives CASSLLTEPYDEQFF.

CDR3 in amino acids: CASSPSGSPHEQFF. DNA for the CDR3: TGTGCCAGCAGCCCTAGCGGGAGTCCCCATGAGCAGTTCTTC. V and J are TRBV11-2 and TRBJ2-1, with 10 bases identical to TRBD2. V dropped 5 bases and J dropped 8; count of bases not matched to a gene: 6. Germline V lookup: CDR1 SGHAT, CDR2 FQNNGV. The CDR3 is 14 amino acids.

The rearrangement joins TRBV14 to TRBJ2-7; 10 bases fit TRBD2. The germline V gene has CDR1 SGHDN and CDR2 FVKESK. The CDR3 spans 16 residues. The junction had 7 bases not matched to a gene; V was cut back by 3 bases and J by 2 bases. The CDR3 DNA follows: TGTGCCAGCAGCCAGATTAGCGGGAGGACTACCTACGAGCAGTACTTC. It encodes CASSQISGRTTYEQYF.

The chain links TRBV5-1 to TRBJ2-3, with TRBD1 identical over 8 bases. This CDR3 has 22 amino acids. Trimming removed 1 base from V and 0 bases from J; junction bases left unmatched: 22. Germline V CDR1 and CDR2: SGHRS, YFSETQ. The CDR3 sequence is CASSLYPVSGGVRFTSTDTQYF. CDR3 nucleotide sequence: TGCGCCAGCAGCTTGTATCCCGTGTCAGGGGGCGTACGGTTCACTAGCACAGATACGCAGTATTTT.

This chain joins TRBV14 and TRBJ1-1; D gene uncertain. Germline loops: CDR1 SGHDN, CDR2 FVKESK. Trimming cost V 7 bases and J 1 base, with 10 bases left between them. This CDR3 spans 13 amino acids. In DNA form, the CDR3 reads TGTGCCAGCACGGGTGTGAGGAACACTGAAGCTTTCTTT. This translates into CASTGVRNTEAFF.

The chain employs TRBV6-5 and TRBJ2-7; 7 bases map to TRBD2. CDR1 is MNHEY, CDR2 SVGAGI, per germline. With 7 bases clipped from V and 6 bases from J, the junction kept 3 bases outside the gene matches. The CDR3 contains 11 residues. CDR3 coding DNA: TGTGCCAGCATCTCGGGGGGCGAGCAGTACTTC. Residues: CASISGGEQYF.

This clonotype turned up a few times. The rearrangement uses TRBV11-2 and TRBJ2-3; 7 bases are a match to TRBD1. The CDR3 extends over 15 amino acids. With 4 bases clipped from V and 4 bases from J, the junction kept 8 bases outside the gene matches. Germline CDR1 SGHAT, CDR2 FQNNGV. CDR3 region: CASSSRGYGADTQYF. In DNA, the CDR3 is TGTGCCAGCAGCTCCAGGGGGTACGGGGCAGATACGCAGTATTTT.

This rearrangement joins TRBV12-3 or TRBV12-4 to TRBJ1-1; 9 positions agree with TRBD1. J gave up 3 bases and V 6 bases, and 2 bases lay outside the gene matches. The CDR3 runs 13 residues. The DNA of the CDR3 is TGTGCCAGCAGGGGACAGGGAGACACTGAAGCTTTCTTT. Amino acids: CASRGQGDTEAFF.

This clonotype was picked up a small number of times. The chain uses TRBV5-1 and TRBJ2-7, with 12 bases identical to TRBD2. CDR3 length equals 16 residues. V lost 2 bases, J lost 6 bases, and 9 bases stayed unmatched. Germline CDR1 is SGHRS and CDR2 is YFSETQ. CDR3 region: CASSLRLAGGDSEQYF. The CDR3 region has the DNA TGCGCCAGCAGCTTACGGCTAGCGGGAGGGGACAGCGAGCAGTACTTC.

The chain combines TRBV24-1 with TRBJ1-1; TRBD1 agrees at 8 bases. Germline CDR1 reads KGHDR; CDR2 reads SFDVKD. With V trimmed by 4 bases and J by 2 bases, 2 bases remained unmatched. CDR3 length: 14 amino acids. The DNA for the CDR3 is TGTGCCACCAGTGAGGCAGGGGGCAACACTGAAGCTTTCTTT. Residues: CATSEAGGNTEAFF.

The chain uses TRBV7-9 and TRBJ2-1; D uncertain. CDR1 SEHNR and CDR2 FQNEAQ come from the germline V gene (reference sequence). The CDR3 totals 12 residues. V was clipped by 5 bases and J by 9 bases, with 11 bases between them. The CDR3 here is CASSPRFGEQFF. The CDR3 region has the DNA TGTGCCAGCAGCCCGCGTTTTGGTGAGCAGTTCTTC.

The chain uses TRBV10-3 and TRBJ1-5; D unresolved. The CDR3 consists of 16 residues. CDR1 is ENHRY and CDR2 is SYGVKD in the germline V gene. V was shortened by 0 bases and J by 0 bases, with 9 bases between the two germline ends. The CDR3 bases are TGTGCCATCAGTGAGTCGTGGCCTAATAGCAATCAGCCCCAGCATTTT. It translates to CAISESWPNSNQPQHF.

The CDR3 spells CASSYGQGSYNEQFF. The CDR3 DNA reads as TGTGCCAGCAGTTACGGGCAGGGCTCCTACAATGAGCAGTTCTTC. The chain combines TRBV6-5 with TRBJ2-1; TRBD1 might be the D (5 bases). This CDR3 contains 15 residues. CDR1 is MNHEY, CDR2 SVGAGI, per germline. V was cut by 2 bases and J by 0 bases, with 8 bases left in between.

This sequence joins TRBV3-1 and TRBJ2-1, with 10 bases that match TRBD1. There are 14 residues in the CDR3. The V segment lost 6 bases and the J segment 4 bases; nucleotides outside the gene matches: 3. Germline V gene data show CDR1 as LGHDT and CDR2 as YNNKEL (reference sequence). The CDR3 DNA sequence: TGTGCCAGCAGGACAGGGGGCGGATACAATGAGCAGTTCTTC. Translated, it gives CASRTGGGYNEQFF.

This clonotype was seen just once. The V and J genes are TRBV7-9 and TRBJ1-4; TRBD1 aligns across 8 bases. Per the germline V gene, CDR1 is SEHNR and CDR2 is FQNEAQ (reference sequence). The CDR3 consists of 14 residues. V was pared by 5 bases and J by 6 bases, with 5 bases of the junction left unmatched. The DNA of the CDR3 is TGTGCCAGCAGCCGACCGACAGGGGATGAAAAACTGTTTTTT. This sequence encodes CASSRPTGDEKLFF.

CDR3 bases: TGCAGCGTTGATAGGGGGGAGCCCTACAATGAGCAGTTCTTC. Its translation is CSVDRGEPYNEQFF. The genes are TRBV29-1 and TRBJ2-1, with D perhaps being TRBD1 or TRBD2 (6 bases each). Trimming left V 3 bases short and J 2 bases short, with 11 bases between. Germline CDR1 SQVTM, CDR2 ANQGSEA. This CDR3 comprises 14 residues.

The rearrangement links TRBV4-2 to TRBJ2-7, with D possibly TRBD2 on 6 matching bases. From germline, CDR1 is LGHNA and CDR2 YNFKEQ. The CDR3 has 20 residues. V was cut by 3 bases and J by 6 bases, with 33 bases left in between. CDR3 DNA sequence: TGTGCCAGCAGCCAGGAGGGTTTTACTCCAACGTTTAATCTGGGCCCCGAGCAGTACTTC. Protein product: CASSQEGFTPTFNLGPEQYF.

The J gene is TRBJ2-7, the V gene TRBV7-3; D is uncertain. V was clipped by 2 bases and J by 0 bases, with 5 bases between them. The CDR3 runs to 13 residues. From germline, CDR1 is SGHTA and CDR2 FQGTGA. CDR3 region: CASSLWPSYEQYF. The DNA of the CDR3 is TGTGCCAGCAGCTTATGGCCCTCCTACGAGCAGTACTTC.

This rearrangement joins TRBV3-1 to TRBJ2-3; no firm D call. The CDR3 sequence is 16 residues long. Germline lookup yields CDR1 LGHDT and CDR2 YNNKEL (reference sequence). Trimming removed 2 bases at V and 4 bases at J, with 16 bases between. CDR3 residues: CASSQPVFQRPDTQYF. CDR3 nucleotides: TGTGCCAGCAGCCAACCAGTGTTCCAGCGACCAGATACGCAGTATTTT.

The chain has TRBV2 and TRBJ2-3; D uncertain. V lost 1 base to trimming and J lost 6 bases, with 11 bases between them. Germline assignment: CDR1 SNHLY and CDR2 FYNNEI. The CDR3 runs 14 residues. This CDR3 reads CASSEGRSLDTQYF. Written as DNA, the CDR3 is TGTGCCAGCAGTGAAGGAAGGAGTTTGGATACGCAGTATTTT. The full variable domain, completed using reference TRBV2 and TRBJ2-3, is EPEVTQTPSHQVTQMGQEVILRCVPISNHLYFYWYRQILGQKVEFLVSFYNNEISEKSEIFDDQFSVERPDGSNFTLKIRSTKLEDSAMYFCASSEGRSLDTQYFGPGTRLTVL.

The chain has TRBV5-4 and TRBJ1-2; D unresolved. CDR3 length equals 13 residues. Per the germline V gene, CDR1 is SGHNT and CDR2 is YYREEE (reference sequence). Trimming took 6 bases from V and 7 from J, leaving 16 bases between them. The CDR3 coding sequence is TGTGCCAGCACTCGACCGTCAGCTCTTGGCTACACCTTC. This sequence encodes CASTRPSALGYTF. The variable domain in full, with the rest retrieved from reference TRBV5-4 and TRBJ1-2, is ETGVTQSPTHLIKTRGQQVTLRCSSQSGHNTVSWYQQALGQGPQFIFQYYREEENGRGNFPPRFSGLQFPNYSSELNVNALELDDSALYLCASTRPSALGYTFGSGTRLTVV.

This chain's CDR3 is CASSLLGTAHNEQFF. The CDR3 region has the DNA TGTGCCAGCAGCTTGCTCGGGACAGCGCACAATGAGCAGTTCTTC. This sequence joins TRBV11-2 and TRBJ2-1; 7 bases agree with TRBD1. V shed 3 bases, J shed 5 bases, and the junction held 7 bases outside the gene matches. Germline V gives CDR1 SGHAT, CDR2 FQNNGV. The CDR3 is 15 residues long. The entire variable domain, with the rest obtained from reference TRBV11-2 and TRBJ2-1, is as follows: EAGVAQSPRYKIIEKRQSVAFWCNPISGHATLYWYQQILGQGPKLLIQFQNNGVVDDSQLPKDRFSAERLKGVDSTLKIQPAKLEDSAVYLCASSLLGTAHNEQFFGPGTRLTVL.